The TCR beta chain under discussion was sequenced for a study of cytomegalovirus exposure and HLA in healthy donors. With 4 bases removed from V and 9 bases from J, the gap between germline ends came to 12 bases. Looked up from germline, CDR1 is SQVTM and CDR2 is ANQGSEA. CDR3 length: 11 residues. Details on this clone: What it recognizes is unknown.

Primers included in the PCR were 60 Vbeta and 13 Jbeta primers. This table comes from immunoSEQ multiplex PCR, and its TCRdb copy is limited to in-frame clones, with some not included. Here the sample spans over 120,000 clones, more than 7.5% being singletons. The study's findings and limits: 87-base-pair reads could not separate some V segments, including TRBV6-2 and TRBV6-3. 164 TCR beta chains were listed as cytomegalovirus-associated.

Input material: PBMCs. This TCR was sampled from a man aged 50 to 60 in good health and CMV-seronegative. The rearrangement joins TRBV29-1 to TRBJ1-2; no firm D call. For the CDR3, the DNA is TGCAGCGTTGCTGACCAGGCGAGCTACACCTTC. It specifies CSVADQASYTF. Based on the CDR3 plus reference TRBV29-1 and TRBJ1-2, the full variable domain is SAVISQKPSRDICQRGTSLTIQCQVDSQVTMMFWYRQQPGQSLTLIATANQGSEATYESGFVIDKFPISRPNLTFSTLTVSNMSPEDSSIYLCSVADQASYTFGSGTRLTVV.